This T cell receptor beta chain was observed in a study of OX40 agonist ivuxolimab in advanced cancers. The wider study: In this cohort, patients received ivuxolimab, an agonistic anti-OX40 (CD134) antibody. Patients in the trial were receiving intravenous ivuxolimab every 2 weeks, at doses of 0.01 to 10 mg/kg. One hepatocellular carcinoma and a couple of cutaneous melanoma patients partially responded.

Generated by immunoSEQ multiplex PCR, the TCRdb table keeps only in-frame clones and is missing some. Of about 73,000 clones in the sample, 85% to 90% were seen once. Trimming removed 11 bases from V and 6 bases from J, with 17 bases in between. CDR3 length: 12 residues. Germline V gene sequence: CDR1 MNHNS, CDR2 SASEGT. J is TRBJ2-7 and V is TRBV6-1; no reliable D call. This clonotype originated in an adult with an advanced solid tumor such as melanoma, head and neck, liver or kidney cancer. Sample: CD4+ or CD8+ T cells sorted from blood, taken in a trial of the OX40 agonist ivuxolimab. The CDR3 reads CAVLSRGVEQYF. The CDR3 region has the DNA TGTGCCGTTCTTTCGCGCGGAGTCGAGCAGTACTTC.